Sequencing of this TCR beta chain was carried out in a study of cytomegalovirus exposure and HLA in healthy donors. This PCR relied on a set of 60 Vbeta primers and 13 Jbeta primers. Clones were read by immunoSEQ multiplex PCR, and TCRdb kept only the in-frame ones, dropping some. The data contain around 250,000 clones, 75% to 85% of them singletons. On this clone: Its antigen is unknown.

CDR1 and CDR2 from the germline V gene are MNHNY and SVGAGI (reference sequence). The CDR3 contains 14 residues. V dropped 6 bases and J dropped 1; count of bases not matched to a gene: 5. Study-wide findings and caveats: The authors reported that TCR beta sequences could predict HLA-A and HLA-B alleles. These predictions were accurate for most subjects in the first cohort. TRBV6-2, TRBV6-3 and other indistinguishable V segments were excluded. For presence/absence analyses, sequencing depth was assumed to be roughly uniform across donors. The Asian-associated ancestry cluster reportedly had fewer N-insertions than the approximately 690-donor mean in a later analysis.

This chain connects TRBV6-6 to TRBJ2-7; TRBD1 agrees at 8 bases. Sequencing input: PBMCs. This clonotype was sampled from an older woman in good health and CMV-seropositive. CDR3 sequence (DNA): TGTGCCAGCAGAACGACAGGGGAATCCTACGAGCAGTACTTC. The encoded protein is CASRTTGESYEQYF.